There are a few counts of the clone carrying this T cell receptor beta chain. Its antigen is not identified. With a J-beta primer mix and a sample-barcoded 5' primer, a second PCR ran roughly 6 to 11 cycles. TCRdb used MiXCR to reprocess the 5' RACE reads, holding one entry per CDR3 protein. This sample yields around 970,000 distinct CDR3 sequences, of which just over 50% are seen a single time; roughly 23% belongs to the top ten. J lost 0 bases, V lost 0 bases, and 8 bases had no gene match. Germline CDR1 reads MNHEY; CDR2 reads SVGAGI. This CDR3 is 18 amino acids long. This specimen belongs to a study of blood T cells in healthy people across ages. Regarding the study as a whole: Greater diversity and more naive CD4+ cells were seen in long-lived donors than in aged donors. The unsorted PBMCs prevented any conclusive comparison of naive versus antigen-experienced cells.

V gene TRBV6-5 combines with J gene TRBJ2-1; 7 bases are a match to TRBD2. The origin of this receptor is a woman aged 55 to 70 in good health. What was sequenced was blood. The CDR3 sequence: CASSYSQTSRYSYNEQFF. CDR3 nucleotides: TGTGCCAGCAGTTACTCCCAGACTAGCCGCTACTCCTACAATGAGCAGTTCTTC.